This TCR beta chain was observed in a study of cytomegalovirus exposure and HLA in healthy donors. Background on the study: The roughly 130 validation repertoires used the same platform as the 550 to 850 first-cohort repertoires (as reported by a later analysis).

Among the roughly 120 subjects of the validation cohort, separate from the roughly 730-subject first cohort, were the donors. Trimming pared 8 bases from V and 7 bases from J, leaving 15 bases between. This CDR3 has 12 amino acids. The germline CDR1 and CDR2 sequences are WNHNN and SYGVQD (reference sequence). Clones were read by immunoSEQ multiplex PCR, and TCRdb kept only the in-frame ones, dropping some. The table records some 120,000 clones, 88% of them present only once. The rearrangement links TRBV10-1 to TRBJ2-7, with D perhaps matching TRBD1 (5 bases). The sequenced sample consisted of PBMCs. This clonotype was obtained from a man aged 30 to 39 in good health and CMV-seronegative. In DNA form, the CDR3 reads TGCGCCAGCGGGGCCCAATTAGGGGAGCAGTACTTC. It is translated as CASGAQLGEQYF.